A selection of T cell receptor beta chains follows, all from one sample in a study of blood T cell repertoires in COVID-19. Assay: immunoSEQ multiplex PCR; the TCRdb copy retains only in-frame clones and omits some. The table has around 270,000 clones, about 88% seen once; the top ten hold approximately 4%. Sequencing was performed on peripheral blood. These receptors originate from a man aged 60-69 years who had recovered from COVID-19. Both conserved end residues are part of each CDR3. D genes are given only for firm matches. Clone size is given for some rows only: seen once, a few or many times, or a class if the clone is expanded.

d_gene	v_gene	j_gene	abundance	CDR3nt	CDR3aa
-	TRBV19	TRBJ1-2	-	TGTGCCAGTAGTATCCTAACAGGCCAAGGTGGCTACACCTTC	CASSILTGQGGYTF
-	TRBV6-5	TRBJ2-4	-	TGTGCCAGCTGGGGGGGCGCAGACAAAAACATTCAGTACTTC	CASWGGADKNIQYF
-	TRBV7-8	TRBJ2-2	-	TGTGCCAGCAGCTTTACGGGACGGGGGGCGCTCACCGGGGAGCTGTTTTTT	CASSFTGRGALTGELFF
TRBD1	TRBV9	TRBJ1-5	few	TGTGCCAGCAGCGAACAGGGGGAGAATCAGCCCCAGCATTTT	CASSEQGENQPQHF
-	TRBV7-9	TRBJ2-5	-	TGTGCCAGCACTGGGGCAGGGTGGGAGACCCAGTACTTC	CASTGAGWETQYF
-	TRBV9	TRBJ2-7	-	TGTGCCAGCAGCGTAGGGGGAGGCGGTGCCTACGAGCAGTACTTC	CASSVGGGGAYEQYF
TRBD1	TRBV20-1	TRBJ1-1	-	TGCAGTGCTGGACAGGGAGATTGGGCTTTCTTT	CSAGQGDWAFF
TRBD1	TRBV24-1	TRBJ2-5	once	TGTGCCACCAGTGACCCGGGGACAGTCCAAGAGACCCAGTACTTC	CATSDPGTVQETQYF
TRBD1	TRBV4-1	TRBJ1-2	-	TGCGCCAGCAGCCAATGGACAGGGTTGGGTGGCTACACCTTC	CASSQWTGLGGYTF
TRBD1	TRBV19	TRBJ2-5	-	TGTGCCAGACAACAGGGGCGGGAGACCCAGTACTTC	CARQQGRETQYF
-	TRBV24-1	TRBJ1-2	once	TGTGCCACCAGTGATTTGCCTGAGTCGGCCGGCGGGGTTGCCCGTATCTATGGCTACACCTTC	CATSDLPESAGGVARIYGYTF
-	TRBV20-1	TRBJ2-1	-	TGCAGTGCGCCCAGATACAATGAGCAGTTCTTC	CSAPRYNEQFF
-	TRBV9	TRBJ2-7	-	TGTGCCAGCAGCGCAGGAGAGGGGGACCTCTACGAGCAGTACTTC	CASSAGEGDLYEQYF
-	TRBV9	TRBJ2-4	-	TGTGCCAGCAGCGTCGGAACCGAAACCCAGCGTGACATTCAGTACTTC	CASSVGTETQRDIQYF
-	TRBV18	TRBJ1-1	-	TGTGCCAGCTCACCACCGGCGAACACTGAAGCTTTCTTT	CASSPPANTEAFF
TRBD1	TRBV7-2	TRBJ2-4	-	TGTGCCAGCAGCTTAAGACAGGGGGCGTTTCAAAACATTCAGTACTTC	CASSLRQGAFQNIQYF
-	TRBV6-6	TRBJ2-2	-	TGTGCCCATCGGTCCGAGGAGTACACCGGGGAGCTGTTTTTT	CAHRSEEYTGELFF
TRBD2	TRBV7-2	TRBJ2-1	few	TGTGCCAGCAGCACAGGACTAGCCCGGGAGCAGTTCTTC	CASSTGLAREQFF
TRBD2	TRBV3-1/TRBV3-2	TRBJ2-1	-	TGTGCCAGCAGCCGGAGCGGGGGGGCGGAGTACAATGAGCAGTTCTTC	CASSRSGGAEYNEQFF
TRBD1	TRBV7-2	TRBJ1-4	-	TGTGCCAGCAGCCCGGGACAGCTTAATGAAAAACTGTTTTTT	CASSPGQLNEKLFF
-	TRBV11-2	TRBJ2-5	-	TGTGCCAGCAGCTTAGGGGACATTTCCAACCAAGAGACCCAGTACTTC	CASSLGDISNQETQYF
TRBD2	TRBV9	TRBJ2-1	-	TGTGCCAGCAGCGTAGGAGGCGGGGGAACCTACAATGAGCAGTTCTTC	CASSVGGGGTYNEQFF
-	TRBV19	TRBJ2-7	-	TGTGCCAGTAGTATAGCCCCAACAGGTATGGTGGAGCAGTACTTC	CASSIAPTGMVEQYF
TRBD1	TRBV24-1	TRBJ1-4	-	TGTGCCACCAGTGAGACAGGGGCCAATGAAAAACTGTTTTTT	CATSETGANEKLFF
-	TRBV12-3/TRBV12-4	TRBJ2-1	once	TGTGCCAGCAGTTCGCCGGGATACAATGAGCAGTTCTTC	CASSSPGYNEQFF
TRBD1	TRBV5-4	TRBJ2-7	once	TGTGCCAGCAGCTCAGGGGACAGAACGGGAGAGCAGTACTTC	CASSSGDRTGEQYF
TRBD1	TRBV7-2	TRBJ1-1	-	TGTGCCAGCAGTACCAACCGGGACAGGGTATATGGGGCTGAAGCTTTCTTT	CASSTNRDRVYGAEAFF
-	TRBV19	TRBJ1-1	few	TGTGCCAGTAGCATAGGACAAGACCTTGAAGCTTTCTTT	CASSIGQDLEAFF
-	TRBV27	TRBJ2-7	-	TGTGCCAGCAGTTTATCTAGTGGCAGGATCCCCTACGAGCAGTACTTC	CASSLSSGRIPYEQYF
TRBD2	TRBV11-3	TRBJ2-1	-	TGTGCCAGCAGCCGCGGGGGGTTCAGGGAGCAGTTCTTC	CASSRGGFREQFF
TRBD1	TRBV14	TRBJ1-1	-	TGTGCCAGCAGCCATTTGGGACAGGGGGCAGGGACTGAAGCTTTCTTT	CASSHLGQGAGTEAFF
-	TRBV27	TRBJ1-1	-	TGTGCCAGCAGTCTCAGGACGTTCGGGGGGGCGCGTGGCACTGAAGCTTTCTTT	CASSLRTFGGARGTEAFF
-	TRBV19	TRBJ1-4	-	TGTGCCAGTAGTATGAGAGCAGGGTCCTTGGGGCTGTTTTTT	CASSMRAGSLGLFF